This T cell receptor (beta chain) was found in a study of blood T cell repertoires in COVID-19. Study information: Acute and convalescent COVID-19 samples came from the United States, Italy and Spain.

The length of the CDR3 is 14 residues. Germline values: CDR1 GTSNPN, CDR2 SVGIG (reference sequence). V was cut by 2 bases and J by 0 bases, with 8 bases left in between. In the original workflow: Estimates of nucleated cell counts were drawn from the amplification of reference gene primers. The assay was immunoSEQ multiplex PCR, and TCRdb's table has in-frame clones only and misses some. That table is the source of V, J and clone size, and D and trimming were worked out from the DNA. The sample has 120,000 to 150,000 clones; approximately 91% are singletons. The source material was peripheral blood. The chain combines TRBV30 with TRBJ1-3, with D unclear. The receptor was derived from a human donor in a cohort sampled during active COVID-19. The CDR3 DNA follows: TGTGCCTGGAGTAATCCAGGCTCTGGAAACACCATATATTTT. This codes for CAWSNPGSGNTIYF.